The next 30 T cell receptor beta chains were all read from a single sample in a study of blood T cell repertoires in COVID-19. Measured with immunoSEQ multiplex PCR; TCRdb has only the in-frame clones, and not every one. The sample has approximately 240,000 clones; approximately 90% are singletons. Specimen: peripheral blood. These receptors were collected from a woman aged 18 to 35 who had recovered from COVID-19.

This chain links TRBV6-2 or TRBV6-3 with TRBJ1-5, with TRBD1 identical over 7 bases. The CDR3 loop spans 19 amino acids. Germline V gene sequence: CDR1 MNHEY, CDR2 SVGEGT. The V gene end was trimmed by 0 bases and the J gene end by 4 bases; junction bases not matched to a gene: 15. The CDR3 sequence is CASSYSRGQNSKANQPQHF. The CDR3 DNA is TGTGCCAGCAGTTACTCGAGGGGACAGAACTCAAAGGCGAATCAGCCCCAGCATTTT.

The chain couples TRBV4-1 to TRBJ2-1; 7 bases are shared with TRBD1. CDR1 is MGHRA and CDR2 is YSYEKL in the germline V gene. V was pared by 1 base and J by 6 bases, with 6 bases of the junction left unmatched. The CDR3 runs to 15 residues. The CDR3 loop is CASSQADRDGNEQFF. In DNA, the CDR3 is TGCGCCAGCAGCCAAGCAGACAGGGATGGCAATGAGCAGTTCTTC.

This clone appeared a single time. The rearrangement uses TRBV19 and TRBJ1-2; 8 bases fit TRBD1. The CDR3 spans 14 residues. J gave up 6 bases and V 3 bases, and 6 bases lay outside the gene matches. Germline loops: CDR1 LNHDA, CDR2 SQIVND (reference sequence). CDR3 in amino acids: CASSISDRGHGYTF. As DNA, the CDR3 is TGTGCCAGTAGTATTAGCGACAGGGGACATGGCTACACCTTC.

This clone has a count of ten or more. This sequence joins TRBV6-4 and TRBJ2-2; 11 bases are shared with TRBD1. This CDR3 spans 16 amino acids. Per the germline V gene, CDR1 is MRHNA and CDR2 is SNTAGT. After removal of 0 bases from V and 6 bases from J, the junction contained 3 bases not matched to a gene. The CDR3 loop is CASSDSPGQGAGELFF. In nucleotides, the CDR3 is TGTGCCAGCAGTGACTCACCGGGACAGGGGGCCGGGGAGCTGTTTTTT.

This clone appeared once. The chain joins TRBV5-1 to TRBJ2-7; the D gene is possibly TRBD1 (5 bases). CDR1 and CDR2 (germline): SGHRS, YFSETQ. The V and J ends lost 0 bases and 0 bases respectively, with 10 bases between them. This CDR3 has 15 amino acids. The CDR3 spells CASSLVLQDSYEQYF. DNA of the CDR3: TGCGCCAGCAGCTTGGTTTTACAGGACTCCTACGAGCAGTACTTC.

This clone was seen more than once but under ten times. The chain couples TRBV2 to TRBJ1-4; 10 bases agree with TRBD1. With 4 bases clipped from V and 8 bases from J, the junction kept 7 bases outside the gene matches. Germline V CDR1 and CDR2: SNHLY, FYNNEI. The CDR3 length is 15 residues. The CDR3 bases are TGTGCCAGCAGTGCCGGGACAGGGGAGGTCGAAAAACTGTTTTTT. Translation gives CASSAGTGEVEKLFF.

CDR3 sequence reads: CASSPSPSYPYEQYF. The CDR3 region has the DNA TGTGCCAGCTCACCTAGCCCGTCCTATCCCTACGAGCAGTACTTC. The J gene is TRBJ2-7, the V gene TRBV18, with D hard to call. This CDR3 spans 15 amino acids. Trimming removed 3 bases at V and 2 bases at J, with 14 bases between. Germline values: CDR1 KGHSH, CDR2 LQKENI.

The V gene is TRBV30, the J gene TRBJ2-1; 8 positions agree with TRBD2. The CDR3 sequence is 18 residues long. With V trimmed by 2 bases and J by 7 bases, 19 bases remained unmatched. From germline, CDR1 is GTSNPN and CDR2 SVGIG (reference sequence). In DNA form, the CDR3 reads TGTGCCTGGAGTTACGGGGGTAGCGGGATGTACTTGCGTAATGAGCAGTTCTTC. It codes for CAWSYGGSGMYLRNEQFF.

The chain recombines TRBV7-2 with TRBJ1-4; 8 bases match TRBD1. The CDR3 covers 15 residues. V shed 1 base and J 6 bases; nucleotides not matched to a gene: 4. CDR1 and CDR2 (germline): SGHTA, FQGNSA. CDR3 nucleotide sequence: TGTGCCAGCAGCTTAGGTTACAGGGGGGATGAAAAACTGTTTTTT. Its protein is CASSLGYRGDEKLFF.

This clone was observed a handful of times. The chain couples TRBV4-1 to TRBJ2-1; 9 bases are shared with TRBD1. V lost 0 bases and J lost 6; bases outside the gene matches: 9. CDR3 size: 17 residues. CDR1 and CDR2 (germline): MGHRA, YSYEKL. The CDR3 DNA reads TGCGCCAGCAGCCAAGAATTTGCACAGGGGGCCGGCAATGAGCAGTTCTTC. The encoded protein is CASSQEFAQGAGNEQFF.

This clone was picked up one time. The genes are TRBV9 and TRBJ2-3, with D maybe TRBD2 (6 bases). This CDR3 has 15 amino acids. Looked up from germline, CDR1 is SGDLS and CDR2 is YYNGEE. The V and J ends lost 0 bases and 1 base respectively, with 9 bases between them. CDR3 amino acids: CASSVGGAGTDTQYF. CDR3 nucleotide sequence: TGTGCCAGCAGCGTAGGCGGGGCCGGCACAGATACGCAGTATTTT.

The genes are TRBV3-1 (or the pseudogene TRBV3-2) and TRBJ2-1; 9 bases match TRBD2. The V gene's germline CDR1 is LGHDT and CDR2 YNNKEL (reference sequence). This CDR3 comprises 16 residues. Losses at the gene ends were 5 bases for V and 6 bases for J; bases not matched to a gene: 11. CDR3 residues: CASSSRFSGSGNEQFF. The CDR3 DNA follows: TGTGCCAGCAGCTCCCGGTTTAGCGGGAGTGGCAATGAGCAGTTCTTC.

This chain uses TRBV5-1 with TRBJ1-1; D is undetermined. Trimming left V 3 bases short and J 4 bases short, with 7 bases between. The CDR3 is 12 amino acids. Germline CDR1 reads SGHRS; CDR2 reads YFSETQ. For the CDR3, the DNA is TGCGCCAGCAGCTCGGGAAGCACTGAAGCTTTCTTT. It specifies CASSSGSTEAFF. Variable domain in full (rest from reference TRBV5-1 and TRBJ1-1): KAGVTQTPRYLIKTRGQQVTLSCSPISGHRSVSWYQQTPGQGLQFLFEYFSETQRNKGNFPGRFSGRQFSNSRSEMNVSTLELGDSALYLCASSSGSTEAFFGQGTRLTVV.

The rearrangement links TRBV10-2 to TRBJ2-7; 7 nucleotides line up with TRBD2. Germline CDR1 and CDR2: WSHSY and SAAADI. The V segment lost 2 bases and the J segment 5 bases; nucleotides outside the gene matches: 6. The CDR3 is made up of 14 amino acids. Here the CDR3 reads CASSEGGSSNEQYF. CDR3 nucleotide sequence: TGCGCCAGCAGTGAGGGCGGGAGTTCGAACGAGCAGTACTTC.

V usage is TRBV30 and J usage is TRBJ2-7; TRBD1 agrees at 9 bases. The CDR3 has 14 residues. The germline CDR1 and CDR2 sequences are GTSNPN and SVGIG (reference sequence). V was clipped by 4 bases and J by 5 bases; unmatched bases: 9. CDR3 sequence (DNA): TGTGCCTGGACCTTCGGGGACAGGGACCACGAGCAGTACTTC. Amino acids: CAWTFGDRDHEQYF.

This clone has only a few counts. This chain joins TRBV7-3 and TRBJ1-3; tentative D call: TRBD1 (6 bases). The CDR3 length is 15 residues. Trimming removed 4 bases at V and 0 bases at J, with 10 bases between. Germline assignment: CDR1 SGHTA and CDR2 FQGTGA. CDR3 sequence (DNA): TGTGCCAGCAGCTGGGACATGAGCTCTGGAAACACCATATATTTT. Its translation is CASSWDMSSGNTIYF.

V and J are TRBV6-5 and TRBJ2-7; 8 nucleotides align to TRBD1. After removal of 4 bases from V and 3 bases from J, the junction contained 8 bases not matched to a gene. The length of the CDR3 is 15 residues. Germline V gene sequence: CDR1 MNHEY, CDR2 SVGAGI. Here the CDR3 reads CASSSSGTGNYEQYF. The CDR3 DNA sequence: TGTGCCAGCAGTTCTTCCGGGACAGGAAACTACGAGCAGTACTTC.

The CDR3 is CASSPQGANYGYTF. In DNA form, the CDR3 reads TGTGCCAGCAGTCCACAGGGGGCTAACTATGGCTACACCTTC. The genes are TRBV2 and TRBJ1-2; TRBD1 matches at 8 bases. The CDR3 extends over 14 amino acids. Germline V CDR1 and CDR2: SNHLY, FYNNEI. With V trimmed by 5 bases and J by 0 bases, 2 bases remained unmatched.

This clone appeared a single time. This CDR3 reads CASSFRAGGNKAFF. DNA for the CDR3: TGTGCCAGCAGTTTTAGGGCAGGGGGGAACAAAGCTTTCTTT. This chain uses TRBV28 with TRBJ1-1; 7 bases are shared with TRBD1. The CDR3 is 14 residues long. V gave up 3 bases and J gave up 9 bases; unmatched junction bases: 10. In germline, CDR1 is MDHEN, CDR2 SYDVKM.

The V and J genes are TRBV6-2 or TRBV6-3 and TRBJ2-3; D call uncertain. The CDR3 loop spans 15 amino acids. Germline values: CDR1 MNHEY, CDR2 SVGEGT. V was shortened by 1 base and J by 3 bases, with 11 bases between the two germline ends. CDR3 amino acids: CASSYFRVDTDTQYF. For the CDR3, the DNA is TGTGCCAGCAGTTACTTCCGGGTAGATACAGATACGCAGTATTTT.

The chain has TRBV19 and TRBJ1-1; D remains unclear. Germline loops: CDR1 LNHDA, CDR2 SQIVND (reference sequence). The CDR3 consists of 14 residues. V was cut by 5 bases and J by 3 bases, with 13 bases left in between. The CDR3 protein is CASSLRSRDTEAFF. The CDR3 DNA is TGTGCCAGTAGTCTCCGGTCCCGGGACACTGAAGCTTTCTTT.

The J gene is TRBJ2-7, the V gene TRBV7-3, with 8 bases matching TRBD1. V trimming: 3 bases; J trimming: 2 bases; junction bases outside the gene matches: 3. This CDR3 comprises 14 residues. Germline V gene data show CDR1 as SGHTA and CDR2 as FQGTGA. The CDR3 DNA reads as TGTGCCAGCAGCTTCGCAGGGGGCCCCTACGAGCAGTACTTC. This sequence encodes CASSFAGGPYEQYF.

The chain joins TRBV3-1 (or the pseudogene TRBV3-2) to TRBJ2-7; TRBD1 agrees at 7 bases. Per the germline V gene, CDR1 is LGHDT and CDR2 is YNNKEL (reference sequence). Trimming at V came to 4 bases and at J to 3 bases, leaving 9 bases not matched to a gene. CDR3 length: 15 amino acids. The CDR3 here is CASSPQGGRGYEQYF. The CDR3 DNA is TGTGCCAGCAGCCCACAAGGGGGCAGGGGCTACGAGCAGTACTTC.

The chain employs TRBV5-1 and TRBJ1-1, with 8 bases that match TRBD1. This CDR3 is built from 16 residues. V trimming: 3 bases; J trimming: 0 bases; junction bases outside the gene matches: 7. The germline gives CDR1 SGHRS, CDR2 YFSETQ. In nucleotides, the CDR3 is TGCGCCAGCAGCTCGGGACAGGTTTATTTGAACACTGAAGCTTTCTTT. Translated: CASSSGQVYLNTEAFF.

The gene calls are TRBV7-9 and TRBJ2-1, with 14 bases matching TRBD2. CDR1 SEHNR and CDR2 FQNEAQ come from the germline V gene (reference sequence). V lost 0 bases to trimming and J lost 0 bases; unmatched junction nucleotides: 4. This CDR3 comprises 19 residues. The CDR3 region has the DNA TGTGCCAGCAGCTTAGCGGGACTAGCGGGAGAAAGCTCCTACAATGAGCAGTTCTTC. This sequence encodes CASSLAGLAGESSYNEQFF.

V is TRBV6-6 and J is TRBJ2-1; 9 nucleotides agree with TRBD2. The CDR3 loop spans 15 amino acids. Germline CDR1 MNHNY, CDR2 SVGAGI (reference sequence). V gave up 5 bases and J gave up 1 base; unmatched junction bases: 3. CDR3 region: CASSPSGTSYNEQFF. The CDR3, as DNA: TGTGCCAGCAGTCCTAGCGGGACTTCCTACAATGAGCAGTTCTTC.

This chain joins TRBV28 and TRBJ2-5; the match to TRBD1 covers 7 bases. Losses at the gene ends were 5 bases for V and 2 bases for J; bases not matched to a gene: 8. The germline CDR1 and CDR2 sequences are MDHEN and SYDVKM. The CDR3 is made up of 15 amino acids. Written as DNA, the CDR3 is TGTGCCAGCAGTCGACCGGGACAGCAACAAGAGACCCAGTACTTC. It translates to CASSRPGQQQETQYF.

The chain uses TRBV20-1 and TRBJ2-1, with D tentatively TRBD2 (5 bases). The ends were cut back, 3 bases at V and 4 bases at J, with 13 bases in the middle. Germline assignment: CDR1 DFQATT and CDR2 SNEGSKA (reference sequence). The CDR3 runs to 14 residues. The CDR3 sequence: CSASVWERYNEQFF. The DNA of the CDR3 is TGCAGTGCTAGTGTGTGGGAGCGATACAATGAGCAGTTCTTC.

CDR3 DNA sequence: TGTGCCAGCAGTGGACTAGCGGGAGACCCATACAATGAGCAGTTCTTC. Protein: CASSGLAGDPYNEQFF. The chain joins TRBV25-1 to TRBJ2-1, with 12 bases lining up with TRBD2. Germline assignment: CDR1 MGHDK and CDR2 SYGVNS. V gave up 4 bases and J gave up 4 bases; unmatched junction bases: 5. This CDR3 spans 16 amino acids.

This rearrangement joins TRBV27 to TRBJ2-1, with 7 bases lining up with TRBD2. Germline CDR1 is MNHEY and CDR2 is SMNVEV (reference sequence). Losses at the gene ends were 8 bases for V and 6 bases for J; bases not matched to a gene: 13. The CDR3 runs 15 residues. DNA for the CDR3: TGTGCCAGCTCCCTGGTACTAGCGCGGATCAATGAGCAGTTCTTC. Its protein is CASSLVLARINEQFF.